Below, 29 T cell receptor delta chains from the same sample are listed, as sequenced in a study of gamma-delta T cells after stem cell transplantation. TCRdb reanalyzed the RT-PCR reads using CATT. The sample holds roughly 2,800 delta-chain clones, around 1.5% seen once. Sequences were obtained from gamma-delta T cells. These receptor sequences come from a human donor. It is not recorded whose cells these are; they may come from a transplant donor.

With regard to this clone: The translation of this DNA and the TCRdb protein of a much larger clone differ at residue 9, probably owing to a read error; the protein shown here is translated from the DNA. This rearrangement joins TRDV2 to TRDJ3; D gene unclear. Trimming left V 0 bases short and J 1 base short, with 33 bases between. The CDR3 is 25 residues long. Germline V gene sequence: CDR1 GEAIGNYY, CDR2 EKD. The CDR3 nucleotides read TGTGCCTGTGACACCGTGAGTGGATTTGGGACCCCGCTTCGTTTATCGTCCTGGGACACCCGACAGATGTTTTTC. Its protein is CACDTVSGFGTPLRLSSWDTRQMFF.

This clone turned up a few times. The V call is TRDV2, the J call TRDJ1; D is unresolved. The CDR3 totals 14 residues. In germline, CDR1 is GEAIGNYY, CDR2 EKD. V shed 0 bases and J shed 0 bases, with 7 bases lying between them. CDR3 sequence reads: CACDTVSNTDKLIF. Here the CDR3 DNA reads TGTGCCTGTGACACCGTAAGTAACACCGATAAACTCATCTTT.

Concerning this clone itself: This likely reflects a read error, since a far larger clone is one base away. The sample has other DNA sequences that encode this CDR3 too. The rearrangement uses TRDV1 and TRDJ1; 10 nucleotides agree with TRDD3. Germline lookup yields CDR1 TSWWSYY and CDR2 QGS. The CDR3 consists of 18 residues. The CDR3 nucleotides are TGTGCTCTTGGGGAACCAGGCCCCTGTACTGGGGGATGTGGGAGACTCATTTTT. The encoded protein is CALGEPGPCTGGCGRLIF.

A few counts support this clone. A far larger clone is a single base away, which makes a read error likely. Other nucleotide sequences in the sample specify the same CDR3. The chain carries TRDV2 and TRDJ1, with D possibly TRDD3 on 6 matching bases. The length of the CDR3 is 15 residues. The germline V gene encodes CDR1 GEAIGNYY and CDR2 EKD. Trimming stripped 1 base from V and 5 bases from J, with 16 bases between. The CDR3 bases are TGTGCCTGTGACACGGTCTCGGCGGATACTGATAAACTCATCTTT. Translation gives CACDTVSADTDKLIF.

Relative to its sample, this clone is large. The chain combines TRDV2 with TRDJ1; 13 nucleotides line up with TRDD3. The CDR3 totals 17 residues. The V gene's germline CDR1 is GEAIGNYY and CDR2 EKD. With 4 bases clipped from V and 2 bases from J, the junction kept 9 bases outside the gene matches. CDR3 sequence (DNA): TGTGCCTGTGATTCTGTACTGGGGGATACGGGGACCGATAAACTCATCTTT. Translating it yields CACDSVLGDTGTDKLIF.

As concerns this clone: This likely reflects a read error, since a far larger clone is one base away. This specimen includes other DNA sequences encoding the same CDR3. V gene TRDV2 combines with J gene TRDJ3; 10 bases are shared with TRDD3. Trimming cost V 0 bases and J 2 bases; bases outside gene matches: 9. The CDR3 loop spans 20 amino acids. Germline CDR1 GEAIGNYY, CDR2 EKD. The CDR3 sequence is CACDTGGGGYHPWDTRQMFF. CDR3 nucleotides: TGTGCCTGTGACACCGGCGGTGGGGGATACCACCCCTGGGACACCCGACAGATGTTTTTC.

This clone is termed medium-sized. The chain uses TRDV1 and TRDJ1; TRDD3 might be the D (6 bases). CDR1 is TSWWSYY, CDR2 QGS, per germline. This CDR3 comprises 20 residues. V was trimmed by 0 bases and J by 3 bases, leaving 26 bases between them. Here the CDR3 DNA reads TGTGCTCTTGGGGAACTGTGGACCCTTTTTTTGGCTGGGGTCTCCGATAAACTCATCTTT. It is translated as CALGELWTLFLAGVSDKLIF.

Note on this clone: One base away lies a much larger clone, so this may be a sequencing read error. The sample has other DNA sequences that encode this CDR3 too. The rearrangement links TRDV2 to TRDJ1; the match to TRDD3 covers 9 bases. This CDR3 region has 17 residues. The trim removed 1 base at V and 1 base at J, leaving 9 bases unmatched. CDR1 GEAIGNYY and CDR2 EKD come from the germline V gene. CDR3 sequence reads: CACDTLLGDTLTDKLIF. The CDR3 DNA reads TGTGCCTGTGACACTCTACTGGGGGACACGCTCACCGATAAACTCATCTTT.

This clone has a handful of counts. The chain couples TRDV1 to TRDJ1; 11 bases fit TRDD3. This CDR3 has 21 amino acids. The V segment lost 0 bases and the J segment 4 bases; nucleotides outside the gene matches: 19. CDR1 is TSWWSYY, CDR2 QGS, per germline. This chain's CDR3 is CALGELCVPTYWGIGFDKLIF. As DNA, the CDR3 is TGTGCTCTTGGGGAACTCTGCGTTCCTACGTACTGGGGGATAGGATTCGATAAACTCATCTTT.

This clone was seen a few times. A far larger clone is one base from this, pointing to a likely read error. The sample carries other DNA sequences with the same CDR3. V and J are TRDV2 and TRDJ1; D is uncertain. This CDR3 has 15 amino acids. Trimming took 1 base from V and 0 from J, leaving 11 bases between them. Germline lookup yields CDR1 GEAIGNYY and CDR2 EKD. The CDR3 is CACDTVSLHTDKLIF. CDR3 DNA: TGTGCCTGTGACACAGTCTCCCTCCACACCGATAAACTCATCTTT.

This clone was detected a few times. TCRdb's protein for this DNA is that of a much larger clone and differs from the translation at residue 11, likely a read error; the protein shown is the DNA translation. The chain employs TRDV2 and TRDJ1; weak D call: TRDD3 (5 bases). This CDR3 comprises 17 residues. V was shortened by 3 bases and J by 1 base, with 20 bases between the two germline ends. Per germline, CDR1 GEAIGNYY and CDR2 EKD. CDR3 sequence: CACDGLRGATGTDKLIF. The CDR3, as DNA: TGTGCCTGTGACGGTCTAAGGGGGGCCACGGGCACCGATAAACTCATCTTT.

In its sample, this clone ranks as medium-sized (0.01 to 0.1%). In the same sample, other DNA sequences code for this CDR3. The chain links TRDV2 to TRDJ1; D is unclear. CDR1 GEAIGNYY and CDR2 EKD come from the germline V gene. This CDR3 is 14 amino acids long. Trimming left V 1 base short and J 7 bases short, with 15 bases between. Written as DNA, the CDR3 is TGTGCCTGTGACACTTTGGCACGCCGGAGTAAACTCATCTTT. Translating it yields CACDTLARRSKLIF.

By proportion, this clone is medium-sized. The chain recombines TRDV2 with TRDJ1, with 11 positions matching TRDD3. Germline values: CDR1 GEAIGNYY, CDR2 EKD. The CDR3 runs 15 residues. The V segment lost 3 bases and the J segment 3 bases; nucleotides outside the gene matches: 5. The CDR3 spells CACDVLGDNSDKLIF. The CDR3 bases are TGTGCCTGTGACGTACTGGGGGATAATTCCGATAAACTCATCTTT.

This clone was found a few times. This is likely an artifact of a read error, given a far larger clone one base away. The identical CDR3 is also encoded by other nucleotide sequences in the sample. The J gene is TRDJ1, the V gene TRDV1, with no clear D. V gave up 4 bases and J gave up 2 bases, with 14 bases separating them. The CDR3 spans 15 residues. Germline V gene lookup returns CDR1 TSWWSYY and CDR2 QGS. The CDR3 nucleotides are TGTGCTCTTGGGGCCAGCACGTTCCCTACCGATAAACTCATCTTT. This gives the protein CALGASTFPTDKLIF.

By its share, this clone is medium-sized. The chain employs TRDV2 and TRDJ2; 8 bases are shared with TRDD3. Per germline, CDR1 GEAIGNYY and CDR2 EKD. V lost 2 bases, J lost 10 bases, and 8 bases stayed unmatched. The CDR3 spans 14 residues. The CDR3 here is CACDKLGGREQLFF. The CDR3 DNA is TGTGCCTGTGACAAACTGGGGGGACGGGAACAACTCTTCTTT.

This chain joins TRDV1 and TRDJ1; 10 nucleotides align to TRDD3. The V gene end was trimmed by 2 bases and the J gene end by 0 bases; junction bases not matched to a gene: 18. This CDR3 has 21 amino acids. CDR1 TSWWSYY and CDR2 QGS come from the germline V gene. The CDR3 DNA reads TGTGCTCTTGGGGAAGACGATTGGGACCGACTGGGGGATGAGTACACCGATAAACTCATCTTT. Translation gives CALGEDDWDRLGDEYTDKLIF.

Concerning this clone: This sequence is one base from a far larger clone and is likely a read error. This rearrangement joins TRDV1 to TRDJ1; 8 bases align to TRDD2. Germline CDR1 is TSWWSYY and CDR2 is QGS. Trimming cost V 4 bases and J 0 bases; bases outside gene matches: 28. The CDR3 loop spans 23 amino acids. This chain's CDR3 is CALGGTTSYQYWEIRFYTDKLIF. CDR3 DNA: TGTGCTCTTGGGGGAACAACTTCCTACCAGTACTGGGAGATACGCTTTTACACCGATAAACTCATCTTT.

As to this clone: Compared with germline, one end of the junction differs, possibly owing to a read error. The identical CDR3 is also encoded by other nucleotide sequences in the sample. V usage is TRDV2 and J usage is TRDJ1, with no clear D. Germline V gene data show CDR1 as GEAIGNYY and CDR2 as EKD. The CDR3 spans 18 residues. CDR3 in amino acids: CACDTLTVHRVITDKLIF. The CDR3 bases are TGTGCCTGTGACACGCTTACAGTTCATCGGGTCATCACCGATAAACTCATCTTC.

This clone was counted between two and nine times. The chain has TRDV2 and TRDJ1; 12 bases align to TRDD3. The ends lost 3 bases at V and 6 bases at J; junction bases unmatched: 10. CDR1 GEAIGNYY and CDR2 EKD come from the germline V gene. The CDR3 has 16 residues. CDR3: CACDDLLGDTPNKLIF. CDR3 coding DNA: TGTGCCTGTGACGACCTACTGGGGGATACCCCGAATAAACTCATCTTT.

This clone was counted between two and nine times. The amino acid sequence in TCRdb belongs to a much larger clone and departs from this DNA's translation at residues 5 and 20, likely a sequencing read error; the sequence shown is translated from the DNA. This chain links TRDV2 with TRDJ3; TRDD3 matches 7 bases. The germline CDR1 and CDR2 sequences are GEAIGNYY and EKD. The CDR3 runs to 25 residues. In nucleotides, the CDR3 is TGTGCCTGTGACATCGTGAGTGGATGGGGGACCCCGCTTCGTTTATCGTCCTGGGACTCCCGACAGATGTTTTTC. This encodes CACDIVSGWGTPLRLSSWDSRQMFF.

On this clone itself: The protein given by TCRdb reflects a much larger clone and differs at residue 14 from this DNA's translation, likely from a read error; the protein shown is the DNA's translation. The CDR3 loop reads CACDTVGTNTDKLTF. CDR3 bases: TGTGCCTGTGACACCGTGGGGACGAACACCGATAAACTCACCTTT. The V gene is TRDV2, the J gene TRDJ1; tentative D call: TRDD3 (5 bases). Germline CDR1 reads GEAIGNYY; CDR2 reads EKD. The CDR3 sequence is 15 residues long.

By frequency in the sample, this clone is medium-sized. This CDR3 is also generated by other DNA sequences in the sample. The chain carries TRDV2 and TRDJ1; unclear D gene. Per the germline V gene, CDR1 is GEAIGNYY and CDR2 is EKD. The CDR3 has 16 amino acids. V gave up 3 bases and J gave up 0 bases, with 16 bases separating them. CDR3: CACDPVPGTYTDKLIF. The CDR3 nucleotides read TGTGCCTGTGACCCAGTTCCCGGAACGTACACCGATAAACTCATCTTT.

This clone came up many times. Possible read error: a much larger clone is one base away. V and J are TRDV2 and TRDJ1, with 11 bases fitting TRDD3. The CDR3 runs 22 residues. The germline gives CDR1 GEAIGNYY, CDR2 EKD. Written as DNA, the CDR3 is TGTGCCTGTGACACCGTCTCCTACCCGGTACTGGGGGATAACCCTTACACCGATAAACTCACCTTT. It encodes CACDTVSYPVLGDNPYTDKLTF.

This clone is termed large (0.1 to 1%). Other DNA sequences in this sample translate to the same CDR3. The chain couples TRDV2 to TRDJ1; 8 nucleotides agree with TRDD3. The junction had 14 bases not matched to a gene; V was cut back by 1 base and J by 5 bases. The CDR3 is made up of 17 amino acids. Germline CDR1 GEAIGNYY, CDR2 EKD. The CDR3 reads CACDTAGGGGERDKLIF. CDR3 sequence (DNA): TGTGCCTGTGACACGGCTGGGGGAGGCGGCGAGCGGGATAAACTCATCTTT.

This clone is medium-sized by share. The genes are TRDV2 and TRDJ1; 10 bases are shared with TRDD3. This CDR3 is built from 17 residues. V gave up 2 bases and J gave up 0 bases; unmatched junction bases: 8. Germline assignment: CDR1 GEAIGNYY and CDR2 EKD. CDR3: CACDRLGDSGNTDKLIF. The CDR3 bases are TGTGCCTGTGACAGGCTGGGGGATAGTGGGAACACCGATAAACTCATCTTT.

A remark on this clone: Germline and junction disagree at one end, which may indicate a read error. The same CDR3 arises from other DNA sequences in this sample as well. The J gene is TRDJ1, the V gene TRDV1; tentative D call: TRDD3 (5 bases). Germline V gene lookup returns CDR1 TSWWSYY and CDR2 QGS. The CDR3 is made up of 22 amino acids. CDR3 bases: TGTGCCCTTGGGGACTTACGGCTGGTTTGGTTTGACACTCCCAACTACACCGATAAACTCATCTTT. Translation gives CALGDLRLVWFDTPNYTDKLIF.

This clone is labeled as medium-sized. Other DNA sequences in this sample translate to the same CDR3. The rearrangement joins TRDV1 to TRDJ1; TRDD3 matches 13 bases. J gave up 1 base and V 4 bases, and 21 bases lay outside the gene matches. CDR1 and CDR2 (germline): TSWWSYY, QGS. The CDR3 is 22 residues long. Written as DNA, the CDR3 is TGTGCTCTTGGGGTCTGCTTCCTCCATGCTCTACTGGGGGATACGCCCACCGATAAACTCATCTTT. It encodes CALGVCFLHALLGDTPTDKLIF.

By frequency in the sample, this clone is medium-sized. The chain employs TRDV2 and TRDJ2, with 8 bases matching TRDD3. V shed 3 bases and J 1 base; nucleotides not matched to a gene: 15. This CDR3 contains 19 residues. The germline gives CDR1 GEAIGNYY, CDR2 EKD. CDR3 amino acids: CACDPAGMGDFFLTAQLFF. The CDR3 DNA reads as TGTGCCTGTGACCCCGCGGGGATGGGGGATTTCTTTTTGACAGCACAACTCTTCTTT.

By share, this clone ranks as medium-sized (0.01 to 0.1%). The chain has TRDV1 and TRDJ1; D possibly corresponds to TRDD2 (5 bases). The CDR3 contains 22 residues. Germline V CDR1 and CDR2: TSWWSYY, QGS. V was shortened by 1 base and J by 0 bases, with 30 bases between the two germline ends. DNA of the CDR3: TGTGCTCTTGGGGAACCTCCCCCACCCCTTCTTCTTTGGCCATCGTACACCGATAAACTCATCTTT. It yields the protein CALGEPPPPLLLWPSYTDKLIF.